These 12 T cell receptor beta chains originate from one sample sequenced in a study of response to subunit inactivated influenza vaccine. In TCRdb, the RT-PCR reads were re-called with MiXCR into one record per CDR3 protein. The sample records fewer than 700,000 distinct CDR3 sequences, 13% being singletons. This material consisted of PBMCs from blood, taken roughly 46 days after vaccination. These receptor sequences come from a man aged 50-60 years who received an inactivated influenza vaccine.

V is TRBV12-3 or TRBV12-4 and J is TRBJ1-2, with D possibly being TRBD1 (5 bases). CDR3 length: 15 amino acids. Trimming cost V 5 bases and J 0 bases, with 13 bases left between them. The CDR3 region has the DNA TGTGCCAGCAGTCCTCGGACAACTCCTAACTATGGCTACACCTTC. Residues: CASSPRTTPNYGYTF.

This clonotype was observed a few times. For the CDR3, the DNA is TGTGCCAGCAGTTCCCACAGGGTCTCCTACGAGCAGTACTTC. It yields the protein CASSSHRVSYEQYF. This chain links TRBV12-3 or TRBV12-4 with TRBJ2-7, with D tentatively TRBD1 (6 bases). Trimming took off 4 bases at V and 0 bases at J, with 10 bases between the two ends. The CDR3 has 14 residues.

The chain couples TRBV12-3 or TRBV12-4 to TRBJ2-3; 8 bases are shared with TRBD2. This CDR3 has 15 residues. V lost 8 bases and J lost 0; bases outside the gene matches: 7. The CDR3 nucleotides are TGTGCCAGCCGACTGAGCGGGGGAAGCACAGATACGCAGTATTTT. Protein product: CASRLSGGSTDTQYF.

V is TRBV10-3 and J is TRBJ1-2, with 10 bases that match TRBD1. The J segment lost 3 bases and the V segment lost 3 bases, leaving 7 bases of the junction unmatched. The CDR3 spans 16 residues. The V gene's germline CDR1 is ENHRY and CDR2 SYGVKD. This CDR3 is CAISDTGTGVYYGYTF. DNA for the CDR3: TGTGCCATCAGTGACACCGGGACAGGGGTGTACTATGGCTACACCTTC.

This clonotype was seen more than once but under ten times. A read error may produce the germline difference seen at one junction end. The chain joins TRBV28 to TRBJ1-6; D gene uncertain. The CDR3 contains 14 residues. Germline values: CDR1 MDHEN, CDR2 SYDVKM. Here the CDR3 DNA reads TGTGCCAGCAGATTATTCGCCCAGGATTCACCCCTCCACTTT. It is translated as CASRLFAQDSPLHF. Looking up the rest from reference TRBV28 and TRBJ1-6 gives the full variable domain: DVKVTQSSRYLVKRTGEKVFLECVQDMDHENMFWYRQDPGLGLRLIYFSYDVKMKEKGDIPEGYSVSREKKERFSLILESASTNQTSMYLCASRLFAQDSPLHFGNGTRLTVT.

There are many counts of this clonotype. The chain uses TRBV3-1 and TRBJ2-7, with D uncertain. The CDR3 is 12 residues long. Between the trimmed V and J ends, which lost 1 base and 1 base, there was a span of 2 bases. From germline, CDR1 is LGHDT and CDR2 YNNKEL (reference sequence). CDR3 amino acids: CASSQGSYEQYF. The CDR3 region has the DNA TGTGCCAGCAGCCAAGGATCCTACGAGCAGTACTTC.

As DNA, the CDR3 is TGCAGTGCTAGAGATTTATCGCTGGGTGGAGCTGCGAACACCGGGGAGCTGTTTTTT. This codes for CSARDLSLGGAANTGELFF. The rearrangement uses TRBV20-1 and TRBJ2-2, with D unresolved. V dropped 0 bases and J dropped 0 bases, with 20 bases sitting between them. CDR1 DFQATT and CDR2 SNEGSKA come from the germline V gene (reference sequence). This CDR3 is built from 19 residues.

Turning to this clonotype: At one boundary the junction diverges from the germline segment, which might be a read error. The chain carries TRBV6-1 and TRBJ1-3; D is unclear. This CDR3 comprises 13 residues. CDR1 and CDR2 (germline): MNHNS, SASEGT. The CDR3 spells CASSVYSGNSIYF. The CDR3 DNA reads TGTGCCAGCAGCGTATACTCTGGAAACTCCATATATTTT.

The chain links TRBV11-2 to TRBJ2-3; D remains ambiguous. Trimming pared 4 bases from V and 2 bases from J, leaving 7 bases between. The CDR3 covers 13 residues. Germline CDR1 reads SGHAT; CDR2 reads FQNNGV. Here the CDR3 reads CASSSRLTDTQYF. CDR3 sequence (DNA): TGTGCCAGCAGCTCCCGGCTCACAGATACGCAGTATTTT.

A few counts support this clonotype. The rearrangement links TRBV7-2 to TRBJ2-3; TRBD2 aligns across 13 bases. The V segment lost 5 bases and the J segment 4 bases; nucleotides outside the gene matches: 6. Looked up from germline, CDR1 is SGHTA and CDR2 is FQGNSA. The CDR3 consists of 16 residues. The DNA for the CDR3 is TGTGCCAGCAGCACCGAACTAGCGGGAGGGTCAGATACGCAGTATTTT. This sequence encodes CASSTELAGGSDTQYF.

This clonotype was picked up a small number of times. The genes are TRBV5-1 and TRBJ2-1; weak D call: TRBD2 (5 bases). This CDR3 comprises 14 residues. The V end was cut by 0 bases, the J end by 8 bases, with 12 bases between. Germline V CDR1 and CDR2: SGHRS, YFSETQ. CDR3 sequence reads: CASSLGNSGDEQFF. CDR3 in DNA: TGCGCCAGCAGCTTGGGAAACTCCGGGGATGAGCAGTTCTTC. Based on the CDR3 plus reference TRBV5-1 and TRBJ2-1, the full variable domain is KAGVTQTPRYLIKTRGQQVTLSCSPISGHRSVSWYQQTPGQGLQFLFEYFSETQRNKGNFPGRFSGRQFSNSRSEMNVSTLELGDSALYLCASSLGNSGDEQFFGPGTRLTVL.

This clonotype appeared a few times. This chain uses TRBV6-5 with TRBJ2-1; D remains unclear. The V end lost 0 bases, the J end lost 0 bases, and 12 bases lay between the germline ends. This CDR3 spans 17 amino acids. In germline, CDR1 is MNHEY, CDR2 SVGAGI. DNA of the CDR3: TGTGCCAGCAGTTACTCGATAAGCGCCCCCTCCTACAATGAGCAGTTCTTC. Its protein product is CASSYSISAPSYNEQFF.